This TCR beta chain was sequenced for a study of T cell responses to AZD1222 COVID-19 vaccine. Deletions cut 6 bases from V and 5 bases from J, with 11 bases between. CDR3 length: 12 amino acids. Clones were read by immunoSEQ multiplex PCR, and TCRdb kept only the in-frame ones, dropping some. The data hold 60,000 to 75,000 clones, with about 79% observed a single time. The V and J genes are TRBV12-3 or TRBV12-4 and TRBJ2-7, with D unresolved. This receptor was obtained from an adult in good health. The source was peripheral blood, collected on day 0 of AZD1222 vaccination. DNA for the CDR3: TGTGCCAGCAGAGGTCTAGGGAACGAGCAGTACTTC. Translation gives CASRGLGNEQYF.